This T cell receptor beta chain is drawn from a study of T cell responses to AZD1222 COVID-19 vaccine. Trimming removed 0 bases at V and 8 bases at J, with 13 bases between. CDR3 length: 15 amino acids. CDR1 is LNHNV, CDR2 YYDKDF, per germline (reference sequence). The data were produced by immunoSEQ multiplex PCR, yet TCRdb's version contains in-frame clones alone and is incomplete. The repertoire holds about 94,000 clones, with 85% as singletons. Notes on this clone: Its antigen is currently unknown.

Study observations and caveats: Per reports, nearly half of all spike-specific TCRs target regions that are unmutated in variants.

Sequences were derived from peripheral blood, sampled 28 days after the second AZD1222 dose. This TCR came from an adult who received the AZD1222 COVID-19 vaccine. The chain combines TRBV15 with TRBJ1-4, with D unresolved. The chain's CDR3 is CATSRDSGMGEKLFF. As DNA, the CDR3 is TGTGCCACCAGCAGAGATTCTGGTATGGGGGAAAAACTGTTTTTT. The complete variable domain, with remaining parts taken from reference TRBV15 and TRBJ1-4, reads DAMVIQNPRYQVTQFGKPVTLSCSQTLNHNVMYWYQQKSSQAPKLLFHYYDKDFNNEADTPDNFQSRRPNTSFCFLDIRSPGLGDTAMYLCATSRDSGMGEKLFFGSGTQLSVL.